The present T cell receptor (beta chain) was sequenced within a study of shared clonotypes between healthy human individuals. Notes on this clone: The antigen is unknown.

Only Caucasian adults living in Nashville, Tennessee made up the donor group. CD4+ cells yielded CD45RA+ naive and CD45RA-negative memory subsets. This was a deep-level run. The protocol was immunoSEQ multiplex PCR, while the TCRdb copy is restricted to in-frame clones and leaves out a portion. The sample has over 850,000 clones, 78% seen once; the top ten hold 0.55% to 0.7%. The CDR3 length is 13 residues. Germline values: CDR1 MDHEN, CDR2 SYDVKM. The V segment lost 7 bases and the J segment 6 bases; nucleotides outside the gene matches: 3. Study observations and caveats: Naive subsets generally exceeded memory subsets in estimated richness.

The chain joins TRBV28 to TRBJ1-2, with TRBD1 matching over 12 bases. The source material was memory CD4+ T cells from PBMCs. Subset of the sample: CD45RA-negative fraction. This sequence originates from a young man in good health. Some clones in this sample may be carry-over from other donors' samples. In DNA, the CDR3 is TGTGCCAGCACCGGGACAGGGGGCAATGGCTACACCTTC. This encodes CASTGTGGNGYTF.